The 29 T cell receptor beta chains below come from one sample, sequenced in a study of T cells after yellow fever vaccination. TCRdb ran MiXCR on the 5' RACE reads and lists one entry per CDR3 protein. This sample has around 250,000 distinct CDR3 sequences, with around 7% found just once. The source was CD4+ T cells sorted from PBMCs, collected 15 days after the yellow fever booster vaccination. The receptors come from a man between 25 and 39 years old who received the YFV17D yellow fever vaccine.

As DNA, the CDR3 is TGTGCCAGTAGTATCGACGGGGCGGCCACCGGGGAGCTGTTTTTT. This codes for CASSIDGAATGELFF. J is TRBJ2-2 and V is TRBV19; D tentatively fits TRBD1 or TRBD2 (5 bases each). V was shortened by 3 bases and J by 4 bases, with 12 bases between the two germline ends. The CDR3 loop spans 15 amino acids. Germline V gives CDR1 LNHDA, CDR2 SQIVND (reference sequence).

The chain couples TRBV7-9 to TRBJ2-1, with D possibly being TRBD1 (5 bases). Germline assignment: CDR1 SEHNR and CDR2 FQNEAQ (reference sequence). The V and J ends lost 4 bases and 5 bases respectively, with 21 bases between them. The CDR3 loop spans 17 amino acids. The CDR3 spells CASSSSQGSGPHNEQFF. The CDR3 nucleotides are TGTGCCAGCAGCTCGAGCCAGGGATCAGGCCCCCACAATGAGCAGTTCTTC.

This clonotype has just a few counts. The chain carries TRBV19 and TRBJ2-1; D gene unclear. Trimming cost V 7 bases and J 0 bases, with 13 bases left between them. CDR1 and CDR2 from the germline V gene are LNHDA and SQIVND (reference sequence). The length of the CDR3 is 15 residues. The CDR3 loop is CASTVNLASYNEQFF. Here the CDR3 DNA reads TGTGCCAGTACCGTCAACCTGGCCTCCTACAATGAGCAGTTCTTC.

This chain links TRBV7-2 with TRBJ1-5; D ambiguous. Trimming shortened V by 1 base and J by 7 bases, and 11 bases separated the two germline ends. The CDR3 totals 14 residues. Germline lookup yields CDR1 SGHTA and CDR2 FQGNSA. CDR3: CASSLGSTGQPQHF. CDR3 nucleotides: TGTGCCAGCAGCTTAGGATCCACTGGGCAGCCCCAGCATTTT.

In its sample, this clonotype was seen a few times. This rearrangement joins TRBV5-1 to TRBJ2-7, with D unresolved. Trimming took off 4 bases at V and 3 bases at J, with 11 bases between the two ends. The germline V gene encodes CDR1 SGHRS and CDR2 YFSETQ. The CDR3 totals 13 residues. CDR3 sequence: CASSVGSYYEQYF. The CDR3 DNA follows: TGCGCCAGCAGCGTAGGCTCCTACTACGAGCAGTACTTC.

The chain recombines TRBV7-8 with TRBJ2-2; 7 bases are a match to TRBD1. In germline, CDR1 is SGHVS, CDR2 FQNEAQ. This CDR3 spans 15 amino acids. Trimming cost V 4 bases and J 3 bases; bases outside gene matches: 5. The CDR3 loop is CASSSRDRYTGELFF. The CDR3 coding sequence is TGTGCCAGCAGCTCCCGGGACAGATACACCGGGGAGCTGTTTTTT. The entire variable domain, with the rest obtained from reference TRBV7-8 and TRBJ2-2, is as follows: GAGVSQSPRYKVAKRGQDVALRCDPISGHVSLFWYQQALGQGPEFLTYFQNEAQLDKSGLPSDRFFAERPEGSVSTLKIQRTQQEDSAVYLCASSSRDRYTGELFFGEGSRLTVL.

This clonotype was observed many times. The V and J genes are TRBV28 and TRBJ1-2; D not resolved. Germline values: CDR1 MDHEN, CDR2 SYDVKM. Trimming pared 4 bases from V and 5 bases from J, leaving 8 bases between. The CDR3 loop spans 12 amino acids. As DNA, the CDR3 is TGTGCCAGCAGTTATTCCGGATATGGCTACACCTTC. As protein: CASSYSGYGYTF.

This clonotype was observed at least ten times. The chain links TRBV9 to TRBJ2-1, with TRBD1 identical over 12 bases. Germline values: CDR1 SGDLS, CDR2 YYNGEE. Trimming removed 6 bases from V and 6 bases from J; junction bases left unmatched: 7. The CDR3 totals 15 residues. The CDR3 here is CASTTGQGAFNEQFF. CDR3 DNA sequence: TGTGCCAGCACCACGGGACAGGGGGCGTTCAATGAGCAGTTCTTC.

The chain has TRBV5-4 and TRBJ1-1; D unresolved. Trimming removed 3 bases from V and 0 bases from J, with 9 bases in between. Germline loops: CDR1 SGHNT, CDR2 YYREEE (reference sequence). This CDR3 spans 14 amino acids. CDR3 sequence: CASSSREMNTEAFF. In nucleotides, the CDR3 is TGTGCCAGCAGCTCACGGGAAATGAACACTGAAGCTTTCTTT.

This clonotype was recorded a few times. V is TRBV7-8 and J is TRBJ2-1; D may be TRBD1 (5 bases). Germline CDR1 and CDR2: SGHVS and FQNEAQ. Trimming took off 2 bases at V and 13 bases at J, with 15 bases between the two ends. The CDR3 runs to 13 residues. The chain's CDR3 is CASSLLQALSQFF. Here the CDR3 DNA reads TGTGCCAGCAGCTTACTACAGGCTTTATCCCAGTTCTTC. Supplemented by reference TRBV7-8 and TRBJ2-1, the full variable domain reads GAGVSQSPRYKVAKRGQDVALRCDPISGHVSLFWYQQALGQGPEFLTYFQNEAQLDKSGLPSDRFFAERPEGSVSTLKIQRTQQEDSAVYLCASSLLQALSQFFGPGTRLTVL.

This clonotype appeared once. Given a much more abundant clone one base away, this may be a read error. This rearrangement joins TRBV12-3 or TRBV12-4 to TRBJ2-1; D unresolved. The V gene lost 3 bases and the J gene lost 3 bases, with 6 bases spanning the gap. The CDR3 is 13 residues long. The CDR3 region is CASSFRNYNEQFF. DNA of the CDR3: TGTGCCAGCAGTTTCAGAAACTACAATGAGCAGTTCTTC.

This clonotype was seen more than once but under ten times. This rearrangement joins TRBV6-5 to TRBJ1-4; D ambiguous. V gave up 0 bases and J gave up 7 bases, with 18 bases separating them. This CDR3 is 17 amino acids long. Per the germline V gene, CDR1 is MNHEY and CDR2 is SVGAGI. CDR3 in DNA: TGTGCCAGCAGTTACTCGGACGTGACCCAAGCGGGTGAAAAACTGTTTTTT. Its protein is CASSYSDVTQAGEKLFF.

This clonotype came up a few times. The V and J genes are TRBV11-2 and TRBJ2-1, with D possibly being TRBD2 (6 bases). Trimming removed 5 bases from V and 4 bases from J, with 12 bases in between. Germline V gives CDR1 SGHAT, CDR2 FQNNGV. CDR3 size: 14 residues. The CDR3 DNA is TGTGCCAGCAGCCAGCTGACTAGTTACAATGAGCAGTTCTTC. This gives the protein CASSQLTSYNEQFF.

The V call is TRBV11-2, the J call TRBJ2-7; TRBD1 matches at 9 bases. Looked up from germline, CDR1 is SGHAT and CDR2 is FQNNGV. With V trimmed by 5 bases and J by 3 bases, 11 bases remained unmatched. This CDR3 has 16 amino acids. DNA of the CDR3: TGTGCCAGCAGCCCGGGACAGGGTAAAGGTATCTACGAGCAGTACTTC. It yields the protein CASSPGQGKGIYEQYF.

This clonotype turned up a few times. The genes are TRBV10-1 and TRBJ2-5, with D unclear. Germline V CDR1 and CDR2: WNHNN, SYGVQD (reference sequence). CDR3 size: 18 residues. V lost 7 bases, J lost 2 bases, and 26 bases lay in between. The CDR3 spells CASKGSGKSSLVQETQYF. Written as DNA, the CDR3 is TGCGCCAGCAAGGGTTCGGGCAAAAGTTCCCTGGTACAAGAGACCCAGTACTTC.

This clonotype was found many times. The chain couples TRBV27 to TRBJ2-7; weak D call: TRBD1 (5 bases). This CDR3 comprises 14 residues. Per the germline V gene, CDR1 is MNHEY and CDR2 is SMNVEV (reference sequence). Trimming cost V 8 bases and J 1 base, with 15 bases left between them. CDR3 nucleotides: TGTGCCAGCCGGATGGGGCATGGATCCTACGAGCAGTACTTC. Translated: CASRMGHGSYEQYF.

The gene calls are TRBV5-4 and TRBJ2-1; 7 nucleotides match TRBD2. Trimming took 0 bases from V and 2 from J; bases not matched to a gene: 2. CDR1 SGHNT and CDR2 YYREEE come from the germline V gene (reference sequence). The CDR3 covers 15 residues. CDR3 amino acids: CASSLGEGPYNEQFF. The DNA of the CDR3 is TGTGCCAGCAGCTTGGGGGAGGGCCCCTACAATGAGCAGTTCTTC.

This clonotype appeared many times. The V call is TRBV12-3 or TRBV12-4, the J call TRBJ2-5; D possibly corresponds to TRBD2 (5 bases). Trimming shortened V by 1 base and J by 5 bases, and 11 bases separated the two germline ends. The CDR3 extends over 14 amino acids. The CDR3 loop reads CASSLGLTGETQYF. CDR3 DNA sequence: TGTGCCAGCAGTTTAGGCCTGACGGGGGAGACCCAGTACTTC.

In this sample, this clonotype turned up many times. This sequence joins TRBV12-3 or TRBV12-4 and TRBJ2-3, with D perhaps TRBD1 (5 bases). The ends were cut back, 7 bases at V and 5 bases at J, with 16 bases in the middle. CDR3 length: 14 amino acids. In nucleotides, the CDR3 is TGTGCCAGCACCCCGGCAGGGTTTGGAGATACGCAGTATTTT. Protein product: CASTPAGFGDTQYF.

This clonotype was found many times. The V and J genes are TRBV5-1 and TRBJ1-2, with D maybe TRBD1 (5 bases). Germline CDR1 is SGHRS and CDR2 is YFSETQ. This CDR3 is built from 15 residues. Trimming removed 0 bases at V and 0 bases at J, with 9 bases between. This CDR3 reads CASSLDGGANYGYTF. CDR3 in DNA: TGCGCCAGCAGCTTGGACGGGGGAGCTAACTATGGCTACACCTTC. Complete variable domain (other parts from reference TRBV5-1 and TRBJ1-2): KAGVTQTPRYLIKTRGQQVTLSCSPISGHRSVSWYQQTPGQGLQFLFEYFSETQRNKGNFPGRFSGRQFSNSRSEMNVSTLELGDSALYLCASSLDGGANYGYTFGSGTRLTVV.

This clonotype has ten or more counts. The gene calls are TRBV29-1 and TRBJ2-7, with 7 bases lining up with TRBD1. This CDR3 contains 13 residues. Germline values: CDR1 SQVTM, CDR2 ANQGSEA. Trimming removed 7 bases from V and 3 bases from J; junction bases left unmatched: 9. The CDR3 loop is CSDKDRRHYEQYF. CDR3 coding DNA: TGCAGCGACAAGGACAGGCGCCACTACGAGCAGTACTTC.

This clonotype was observed many times. The rearrangement uses TRBV29-1 and TRBJ2-7, with 9 positions matching TRBD2. In germline, CDR1 is SQVTM, CDR2 ANQGSEA. This CDR3 comprises 16 residues. The trim removed 1 base at V and 0 bases at J, leaving 7 bases unmatched. In DNA form, the CDR3 reads TGCAGCGTTGAAGCCCCTAGCGGGGCCTACTCCTACGAGCAGTACTTC. Its protein product is CSVEAPSGAYSYEQYF.

The sample holds many counts of this clonotype. V usage is TRBV5-1 and J usage is TRBJ2-4; D unresolved. Per the germline V gene, CDR1 is SGHRS and CDR2 is YFSETQ. The CDR3 is 16 residues long. Trimming removed 0 bases from V and 5 bases from J, with 15 bases in between. The CDR3 loop reads CASSLALDGQQNIQYF. The CDR3 DNA reads TGCGCCAGCAGCTTGGCCTTGGATGGTCAGCAAAACATTCAGTACTTC. Full variable domain (rest looked up from reference TRBV5-1 and TRBJ2-4): KAGVTQTPRYLIKTRGQQVTLSCSPISGHRSVSWYQQTPGQGLQFLFEYFSETQRNKGNFPGRFSGRQFSNSRSEMNVSTLELGDSALYLCASSLALDGQQNIQYFGAGTRLSVL.

J is TRBJ1-1 and V is TRBV18; a possible D gene is TRBD1 (6 bases). V lost 0 bases and J 4 bases, leaving 9 bases between the germline ends. The CDR3 runs 14 residues. Germline loops: CDR1 KGHSH, CDR2 LQKENI. The CDR3 nucleotides read TGTGCCAGCTCACCACCAAACAGGGTCACTGAAGCTTTCTTT. Translating gives CASSPPNRVTEAFF.

This clonotype was detected only a few times. This chain uses TRBV30 with TRBJ1-5; the D is unclear. The CDR3 runs 13 residues. The V and J ends lost 5 bases and 3 bases respectively, with 11 bases between them. Germline CDR1 reads GTSNPN; CDR2 reads SVGIG (reference sequence). CDR3 bases: TGTGCCTGGGGCCGGGATTTCAATCAGCCCCAGCATTTT. Protein sequence: CAWGRDFNQPQHF.

Many counts were recorded for this clonotype. This chain connects TRBV7-3 to TRBJ2-5; 7 bases fit TRBD2. The CDR3 contains 16 residues. Germline loops: CDR1 SGHTA, CDR2 FQGTGA. Trimming at V came to 1 base and at J to 2 bases, leaving 7 bases not matched to a gene. The CDR3 DNA reads as TGTGCCAGCAGCTTAAGCGTTGGAGCGGGACAAGAGACCCAGTACTTC. Amino acids: CASSLSVGAGQETQYF. Drawing the rest from reference TRBV7-3 and TRBJ2-5, the complete variable domain is GAGVSQTPSNKVTEKGKYVELRCDPISGHTALYWYRQSLGQGPEFLIYFQGTGAADDSGLPNDRFFAVRPEGSVSTLKIQRTERGDSAVYLCASSLSVGAGQETQYFGPGTRLLVL.

This clonotype was found many times. The chain links TRBV5-6 to TRBJ1-6, with a possible D match to TRBD1 (5 bases). The germline CDR1 and CDR2 sequences are SGHDT and YYEEEE. V lost 1 base to trimming and J lost 7 bases, with 24 bases between them. The CDR3 runs to 19 residues. CDR3 protein: CASSLTKGRSSFSNSPLHF. DNA of the CDR3: TGTGCCAGCAGCTTGACCAAGGGACGGTCTTCTTTTTCCAATTCACCCCTCCACTTT.

Many counts were recorded for this clonotype. The rearrangement links TRBV20-1 to TRBJ2-1; D tentatively fits TRBD1 or TRBD2 (7 bases each). Germline assignment: CDR1 DFQATT and CDR2 SNEGSKA (reference sequence). The length of the CDR3 is 13 residues. The CDR3 region is CSCGEGARNEQFF. CDR3 coding DNA: TGCAGCTGCGGGGAGGGGGCGCGAAATGAGCAGTTCTTC.

This rearrangement joins TRBV20-1 to TRBJ2-7; no firm D call. Germline V lookup: CDR1 DFQATT, CDR2 SNEGSKA (reference sequence). The CDR3 is 13 amino acids. V lost 3 bases to trimming and J lost 2 bases, with 11 bases between them. CDR3 in amino acids: CSARPGRAYEQYF. The DNA for the CDR3 is TGCAGTGCTAGGCCCGGTCGGGCCTACGAGCAGTACTTC.